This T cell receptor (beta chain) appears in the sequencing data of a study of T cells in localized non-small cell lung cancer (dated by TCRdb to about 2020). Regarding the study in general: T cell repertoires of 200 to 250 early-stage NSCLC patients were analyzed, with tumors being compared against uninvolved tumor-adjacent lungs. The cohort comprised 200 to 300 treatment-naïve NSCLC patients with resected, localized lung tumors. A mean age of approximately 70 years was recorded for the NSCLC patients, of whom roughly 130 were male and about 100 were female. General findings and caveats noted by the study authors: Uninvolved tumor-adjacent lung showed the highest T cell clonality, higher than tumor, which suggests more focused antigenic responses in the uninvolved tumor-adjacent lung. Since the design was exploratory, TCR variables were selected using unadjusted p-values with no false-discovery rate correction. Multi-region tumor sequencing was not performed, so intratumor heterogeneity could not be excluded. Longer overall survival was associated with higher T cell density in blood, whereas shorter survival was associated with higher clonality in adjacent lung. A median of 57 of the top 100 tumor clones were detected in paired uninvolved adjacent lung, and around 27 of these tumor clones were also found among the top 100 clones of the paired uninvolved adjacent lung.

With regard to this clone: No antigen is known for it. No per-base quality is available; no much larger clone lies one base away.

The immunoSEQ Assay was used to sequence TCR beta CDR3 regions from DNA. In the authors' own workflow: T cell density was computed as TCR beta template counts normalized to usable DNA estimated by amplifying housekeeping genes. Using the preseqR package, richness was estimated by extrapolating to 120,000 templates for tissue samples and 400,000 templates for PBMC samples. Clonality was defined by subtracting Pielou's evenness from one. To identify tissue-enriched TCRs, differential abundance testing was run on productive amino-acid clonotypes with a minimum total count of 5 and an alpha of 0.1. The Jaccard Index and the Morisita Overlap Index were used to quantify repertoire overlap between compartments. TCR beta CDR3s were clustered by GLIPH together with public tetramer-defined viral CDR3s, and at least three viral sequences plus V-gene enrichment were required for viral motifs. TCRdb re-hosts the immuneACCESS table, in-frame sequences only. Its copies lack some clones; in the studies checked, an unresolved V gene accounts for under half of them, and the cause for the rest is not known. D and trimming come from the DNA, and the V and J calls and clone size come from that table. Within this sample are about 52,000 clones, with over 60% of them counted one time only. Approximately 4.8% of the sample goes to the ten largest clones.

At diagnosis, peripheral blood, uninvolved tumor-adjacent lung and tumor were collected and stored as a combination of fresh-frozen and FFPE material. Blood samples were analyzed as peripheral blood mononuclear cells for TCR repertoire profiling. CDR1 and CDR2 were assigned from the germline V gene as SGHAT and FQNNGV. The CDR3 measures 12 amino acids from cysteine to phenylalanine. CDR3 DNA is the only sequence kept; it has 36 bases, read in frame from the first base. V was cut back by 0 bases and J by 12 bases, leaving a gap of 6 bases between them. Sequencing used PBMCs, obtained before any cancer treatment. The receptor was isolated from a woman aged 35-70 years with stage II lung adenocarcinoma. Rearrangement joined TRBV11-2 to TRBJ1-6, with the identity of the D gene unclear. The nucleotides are TGTGCCAGCAGCTTAGAACGGGGACCCCTCCACTTT. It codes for CASSLERGPLHF. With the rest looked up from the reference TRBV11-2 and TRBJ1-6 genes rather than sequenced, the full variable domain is EAGVAQSPRYKIIEKRQSVAFWCNPISGHATLYWYQQILGQGPKLLIQFQNNGVVDDSQLPKDRFSAERLKGVDSTLKIQPAKLEDSAVYLCASSLERGPLHFGNGTRLTVT.